These 3 T cell receptor beta chains originate from one sample sequenced in a study of shared T cell receptors in the human thymus. Using immunoSEQ multiplex PCR, the repertoire was profiled, and TCRdb retains in-frame clones only, with some absent. The sample lists about 660,000 clones, more than 75% occurring once. The same data also contributed to another study, on human thymus T cells.

The material sequenced was thymocytes. These receptors all come from a boy in the first two years of life with a congenital heart defect.

This sequence joins TRBV11-2 and TRBJ1-1; 12 bases match TRBD1. This CDR3 is built from 16 residues. Germline-derived CDR1 and CDR2 are SGHAT and FQNNGV. V was clipped by 5 bases and J by 1 base; unmatched bases: 5. CDR3: CASSGRDRGPNTEAFF. The CDR3 nucleotides are TGTGCCAGCAGCGGCCGGGACAGGGGGCCGAACACTGAAGCTTTCTTT. The entire variable domain, with the rest obtained from reference TRBV11-2 and TRBJ1-1, is as follows: EAGVAQSPRYKIIEKRQSVAFWCNPISGHATLYWYQQILGQGPKLLIQFQNNGVVDDSQLPKDRFSAERLKGVDSTLKIQPAKLEDSAVYLCASSGRDRGPNTEAFFGQGTRLTVV.

The V gene is TRBV28, the J gene TRBJ2-7; tentative D call: TRBD1 (6 bases). The CDR3 sequence is 15 residues long. The ends were cut back, 2 bases at V and 3 bases at J, with 14 bases in the middle. CDR1 and CDR2 from the germline V gene are MDHEN and SYDVKM. CDR3 in amino acids: CASSLEGRGDYEQYF. CDR3 nucleotides: TGTGCCAGCAGTTTAGAGGGCAGGGGTGACTACGAGCAGTACTTC.

This chain links TRBV7-9 with TRBJ1-2; the D is unclear. From germline, CDR1 is SEHNR and CDR2 FQNEAQ (reference sequence). CDR3 length equals 14 residues. Deletions cut 5 bases from V and 5 bases from J, with 15 bases between. The CDR3 DNA is TGTGCCAGCAGCAAGAGGGCGCACCCTTATGGCTACACCTTC. As protein: CASSKRAHPYGYTF.